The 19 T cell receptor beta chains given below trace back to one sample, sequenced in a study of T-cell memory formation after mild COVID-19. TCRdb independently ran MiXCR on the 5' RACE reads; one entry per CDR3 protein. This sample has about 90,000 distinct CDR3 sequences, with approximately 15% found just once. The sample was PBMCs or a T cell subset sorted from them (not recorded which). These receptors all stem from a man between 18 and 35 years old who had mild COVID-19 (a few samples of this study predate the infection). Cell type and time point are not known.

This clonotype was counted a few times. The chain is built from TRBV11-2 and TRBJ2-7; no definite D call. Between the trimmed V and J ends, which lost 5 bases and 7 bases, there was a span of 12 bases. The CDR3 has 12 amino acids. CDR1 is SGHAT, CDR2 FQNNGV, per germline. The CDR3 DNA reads TGTGCCAGCAGCGACACCATGGGGGAGCAGTACGTC. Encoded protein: CASSDTMGEQYV.

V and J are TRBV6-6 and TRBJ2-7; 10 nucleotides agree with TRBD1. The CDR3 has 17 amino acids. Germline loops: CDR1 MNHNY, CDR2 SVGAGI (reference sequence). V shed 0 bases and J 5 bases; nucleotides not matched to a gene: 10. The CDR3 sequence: CASSYSSPGQGIDEQYV. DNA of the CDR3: TGTGCCAGCAGTTACTCGTCCCCGGGACAGGGGATCGACGAGCAGTACGTC.

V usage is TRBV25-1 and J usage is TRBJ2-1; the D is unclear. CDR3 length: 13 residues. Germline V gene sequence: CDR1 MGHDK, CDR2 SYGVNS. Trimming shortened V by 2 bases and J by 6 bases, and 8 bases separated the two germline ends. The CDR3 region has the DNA TGTGCCAGCAGTGAACCACGTCTCAATGAGCAGTTCTTC. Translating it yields CASSEPRLNEQFF.

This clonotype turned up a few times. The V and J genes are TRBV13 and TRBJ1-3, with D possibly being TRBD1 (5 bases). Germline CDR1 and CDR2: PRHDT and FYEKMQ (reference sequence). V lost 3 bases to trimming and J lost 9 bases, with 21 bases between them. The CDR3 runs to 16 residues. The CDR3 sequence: CASSLDMSKSLGTIYF. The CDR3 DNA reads TGTGCCAGCAGCTTGGACATGTCAAAGTCTCTGGGCACCATATATTTT.

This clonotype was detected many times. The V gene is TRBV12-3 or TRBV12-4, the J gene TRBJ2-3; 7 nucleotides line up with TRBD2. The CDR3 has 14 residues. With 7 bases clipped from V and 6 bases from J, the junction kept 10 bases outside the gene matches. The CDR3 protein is CASTWVLALDTQYF. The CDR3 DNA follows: TGTGCCAGCACCTGGGTACTAGCGCTTGATACGCAGTATTTT.

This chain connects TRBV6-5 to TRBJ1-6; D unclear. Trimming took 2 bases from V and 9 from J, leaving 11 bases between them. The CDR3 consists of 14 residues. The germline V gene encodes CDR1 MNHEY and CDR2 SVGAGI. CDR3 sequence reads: CASSYEGFGSPLHF. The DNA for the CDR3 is TGTGCCAGCAGTTACGAGGGTTTCGGTTCACCCCTCCACTTT.

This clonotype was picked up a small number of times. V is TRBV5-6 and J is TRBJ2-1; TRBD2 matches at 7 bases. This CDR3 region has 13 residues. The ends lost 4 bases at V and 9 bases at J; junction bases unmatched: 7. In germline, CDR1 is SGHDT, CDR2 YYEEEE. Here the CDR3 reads CASSREGWGEQFF. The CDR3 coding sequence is TGTGCCAGCAGCAGGGAGGGGTGGGGTGAGCAGTTCTTC.

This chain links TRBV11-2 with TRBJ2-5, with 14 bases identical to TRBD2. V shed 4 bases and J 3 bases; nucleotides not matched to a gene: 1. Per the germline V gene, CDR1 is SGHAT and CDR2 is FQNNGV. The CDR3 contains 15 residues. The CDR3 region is CASSSGLAGEETQYF. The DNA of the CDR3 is TGTGCCAGCAGCTCGGGACTAGCGGGGGAAGAGACCCAGTACTTC.

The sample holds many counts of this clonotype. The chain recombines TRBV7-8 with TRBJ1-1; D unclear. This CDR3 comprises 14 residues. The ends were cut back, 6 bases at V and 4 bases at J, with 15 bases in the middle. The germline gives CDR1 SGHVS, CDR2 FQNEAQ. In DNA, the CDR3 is TGTGCCAGCAGTTACCGTGCGGGCAGCACTGAAGCTTTCTTT. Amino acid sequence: CASSYRAGSTEAFF.

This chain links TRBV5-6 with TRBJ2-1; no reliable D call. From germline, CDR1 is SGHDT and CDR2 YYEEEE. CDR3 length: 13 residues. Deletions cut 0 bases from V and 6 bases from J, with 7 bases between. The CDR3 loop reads CASSLEGGNEQFF. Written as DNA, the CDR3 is TGTGCCAGCAGCTTGGAAGGCGGCAATGAGCAGTTCTTC. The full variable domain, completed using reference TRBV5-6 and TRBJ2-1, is DAGVTQSPTHLIKTRGQQVTLRCSPKSGHDTVSWYQQALGQGPQFIFQYYEEEERQRGNFPDRFSGHQFPNYSSELNVNALLLGDSALYLCASSLEGGNEQFFGPGTRLTVL.

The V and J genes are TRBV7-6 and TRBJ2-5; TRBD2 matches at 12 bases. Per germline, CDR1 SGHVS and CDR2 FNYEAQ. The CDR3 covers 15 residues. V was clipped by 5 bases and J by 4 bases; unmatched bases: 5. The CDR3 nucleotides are TGTGCCAGCAGCGTGACTAGCGGGGGAACAGAGACCCAGTACTTC. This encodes CASSVTSGGTETQYF.

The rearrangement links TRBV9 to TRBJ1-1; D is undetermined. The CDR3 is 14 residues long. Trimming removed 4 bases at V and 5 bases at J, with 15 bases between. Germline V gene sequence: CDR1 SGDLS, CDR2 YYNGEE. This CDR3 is CASSPPAGRTEAFF. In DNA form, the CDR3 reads TGTGCCAGCAGCCCACCAGCGGGTAGAACTGAAGCTTTCTTT.

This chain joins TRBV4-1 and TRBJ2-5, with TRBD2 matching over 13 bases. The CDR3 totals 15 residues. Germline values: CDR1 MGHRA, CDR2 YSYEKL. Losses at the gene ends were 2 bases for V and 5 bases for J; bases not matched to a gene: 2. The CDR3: CASSQRLAGGETQYF. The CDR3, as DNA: TGCGCCAGCAGCCAACGACTAGCGGGGGGTGAGACCCAGTACTTC.

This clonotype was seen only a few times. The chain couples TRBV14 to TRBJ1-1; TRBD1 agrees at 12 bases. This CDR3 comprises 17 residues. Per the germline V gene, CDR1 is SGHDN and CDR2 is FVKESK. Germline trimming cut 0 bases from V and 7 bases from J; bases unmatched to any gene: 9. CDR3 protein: CASSQDLGQGAALEAFF. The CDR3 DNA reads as TGTGCCAGCAGCCAAGATTTGGGACAGGGGGCTGCGCTTGAAGCTTTCTTT.

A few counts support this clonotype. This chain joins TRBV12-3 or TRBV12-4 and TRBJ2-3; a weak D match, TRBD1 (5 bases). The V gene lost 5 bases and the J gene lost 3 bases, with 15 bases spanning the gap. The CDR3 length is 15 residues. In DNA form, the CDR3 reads TGTGCCAGCAGTCTCCCCCAGGGCGTGACAGATACGCAGTATTTT. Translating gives CASSLPQGVTDTQYF.

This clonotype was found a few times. DNA for the CDR3: TGCGCCAGCAGCCAAGAGACAGGGGGCCCCTACGAGCAGTACGTC. The encoded protein is CASSQETGGPYEQYV. The chain employs TRBV4-3 and TRBJ2-7; TRBD1 matches 10 bases. Germline V gene data show CDR1 as LGHNA and CDR2 as YSLEER. CDR3 length: 15 residues. Losses at the gene ends were 0 bases for V and 2 bases for J; bases not matched to a gene: 1.

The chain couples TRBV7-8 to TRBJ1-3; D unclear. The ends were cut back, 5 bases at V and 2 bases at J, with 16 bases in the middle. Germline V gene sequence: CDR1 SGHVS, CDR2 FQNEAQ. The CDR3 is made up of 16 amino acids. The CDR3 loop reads CASSTHLGFAGNTIYF. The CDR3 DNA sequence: TGTGCCAGCAGCACCCACCTAGGCTTTGCTGGAAACACCATATATTTT.

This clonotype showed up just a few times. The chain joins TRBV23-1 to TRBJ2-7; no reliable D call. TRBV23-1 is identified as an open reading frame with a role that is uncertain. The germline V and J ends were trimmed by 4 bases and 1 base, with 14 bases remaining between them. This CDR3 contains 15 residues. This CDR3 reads CASSRASEGSYEQYF. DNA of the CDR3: TGCGCCAGCAGTCGAGCATCCGAAGGGTCCTACGAGCAGTACTTC.

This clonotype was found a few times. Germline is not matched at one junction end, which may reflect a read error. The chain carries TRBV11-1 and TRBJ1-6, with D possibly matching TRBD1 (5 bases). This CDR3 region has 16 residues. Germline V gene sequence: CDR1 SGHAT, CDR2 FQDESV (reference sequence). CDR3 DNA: TGTGCCAGCAGCTTACGCGGAACAGGATATAAATCACCCCTCCACTTT. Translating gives CASSLRGTGYKSPLHF.